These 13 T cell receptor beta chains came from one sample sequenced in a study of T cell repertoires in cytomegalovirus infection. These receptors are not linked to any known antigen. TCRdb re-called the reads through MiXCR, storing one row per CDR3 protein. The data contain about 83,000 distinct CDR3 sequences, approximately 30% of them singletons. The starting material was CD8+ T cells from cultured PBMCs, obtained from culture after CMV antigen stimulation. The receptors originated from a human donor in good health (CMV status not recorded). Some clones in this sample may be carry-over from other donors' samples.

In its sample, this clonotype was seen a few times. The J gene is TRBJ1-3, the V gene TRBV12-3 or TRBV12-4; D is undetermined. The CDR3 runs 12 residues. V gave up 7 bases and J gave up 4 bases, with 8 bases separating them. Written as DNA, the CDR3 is TGTGCCAGCATGGCCGGAGGAAACACCATATATTTT. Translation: CASMAGGNTIYF.

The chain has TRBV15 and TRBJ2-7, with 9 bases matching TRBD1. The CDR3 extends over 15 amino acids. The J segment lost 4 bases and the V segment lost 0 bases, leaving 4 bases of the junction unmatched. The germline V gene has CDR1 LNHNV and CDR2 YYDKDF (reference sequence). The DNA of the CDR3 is TGTGCCACCAGCAGAGAACAGGGGGCATCGTACGAGCAGTACTTC. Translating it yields CATSREQGASYEQYF. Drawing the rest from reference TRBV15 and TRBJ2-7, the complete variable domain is DAMVIQNPRYQVTQFGKPVTLSCSQTLNHNVMYWYQQKSSQAPKLLFHYYDKDFNNEADTPDNFQSRRPNTSFCFLDIRSPGLGDTAMYLCATSREQGASYEQYFGPGTRLTVT.

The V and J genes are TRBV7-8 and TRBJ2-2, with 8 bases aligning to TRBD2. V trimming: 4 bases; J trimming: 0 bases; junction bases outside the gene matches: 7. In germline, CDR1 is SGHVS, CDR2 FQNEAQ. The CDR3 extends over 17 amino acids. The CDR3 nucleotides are TGTGCCAGCAGCTCATATCCGGGGGGGGCGAACACCGGGGAGCTGTTTTTT. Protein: CASSSYPGGANTGELFF.

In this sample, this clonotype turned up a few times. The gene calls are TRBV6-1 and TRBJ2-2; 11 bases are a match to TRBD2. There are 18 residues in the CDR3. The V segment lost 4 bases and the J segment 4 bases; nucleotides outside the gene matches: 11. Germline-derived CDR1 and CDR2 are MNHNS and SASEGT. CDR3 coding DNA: TGTGCCAGCAGTGCGACTAGCGGGGAAATGGGGACCACCGGGGAGCTGTTTTTT. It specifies CASSATSGEMGTTGELFF.

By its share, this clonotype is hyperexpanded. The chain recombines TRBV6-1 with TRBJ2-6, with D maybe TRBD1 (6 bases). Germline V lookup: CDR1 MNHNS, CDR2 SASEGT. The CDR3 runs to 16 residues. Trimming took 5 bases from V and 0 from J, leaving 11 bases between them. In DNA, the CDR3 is TGTGCCAGCAGTCCGGACAGTTTCTCTGGGGCCAACGTCCTGACTTTC. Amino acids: CASSPDSFSGANVLTF.

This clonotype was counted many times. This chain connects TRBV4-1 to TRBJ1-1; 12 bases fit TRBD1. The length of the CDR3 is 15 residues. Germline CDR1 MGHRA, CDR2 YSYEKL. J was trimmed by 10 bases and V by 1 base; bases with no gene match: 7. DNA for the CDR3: TGCGCCAGCAGCCAAGTGGGGACAGGGGGCGGACGAGCTTTCTTT. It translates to CASSQVGTGGGRAFF.

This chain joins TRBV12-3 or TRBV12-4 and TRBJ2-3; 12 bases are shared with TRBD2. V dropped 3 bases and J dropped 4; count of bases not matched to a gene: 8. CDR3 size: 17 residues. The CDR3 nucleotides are TGTGCCAGCAGTTTTCAACTAGCGGGGGGTCTCGCAGATACGCAGTATTTT. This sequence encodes CASSFQLAGGLADTQYF.

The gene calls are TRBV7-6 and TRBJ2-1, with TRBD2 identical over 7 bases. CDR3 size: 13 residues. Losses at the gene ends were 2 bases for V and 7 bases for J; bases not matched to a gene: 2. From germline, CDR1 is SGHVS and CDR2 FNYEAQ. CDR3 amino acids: CASSLTSENEQFF. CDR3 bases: TGTGCCAGCAGCTTAACTAGCGAAAATGAGCAGTTCTTC.

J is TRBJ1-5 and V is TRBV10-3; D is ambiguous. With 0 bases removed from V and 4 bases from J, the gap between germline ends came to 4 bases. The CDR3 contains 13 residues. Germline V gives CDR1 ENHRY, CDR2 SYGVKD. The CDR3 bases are TGTGCCATCAGTGAGTCGGGGAATCAGCCCCAGCATTTT. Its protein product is CAISESGNQPQHF.

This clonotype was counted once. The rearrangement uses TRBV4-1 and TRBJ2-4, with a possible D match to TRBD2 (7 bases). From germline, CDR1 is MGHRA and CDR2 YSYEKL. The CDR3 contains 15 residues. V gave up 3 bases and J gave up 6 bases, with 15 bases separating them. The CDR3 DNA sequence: TGCGCCAGCAGCCAGGGGGGGGGGCCTCGAAACATTCAGTACTTC. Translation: CASSQGGGPRNIQYF.

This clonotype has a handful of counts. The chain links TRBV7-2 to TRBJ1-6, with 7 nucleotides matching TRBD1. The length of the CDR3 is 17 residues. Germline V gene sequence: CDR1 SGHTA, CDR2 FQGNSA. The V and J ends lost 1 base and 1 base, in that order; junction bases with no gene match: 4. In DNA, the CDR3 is TGTGCCAGCAGCTTAGGGGACAGTCGGTCCTATAATTCACCCCTCCACTTT. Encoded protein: CASSLGDSRSYNSPLHF.

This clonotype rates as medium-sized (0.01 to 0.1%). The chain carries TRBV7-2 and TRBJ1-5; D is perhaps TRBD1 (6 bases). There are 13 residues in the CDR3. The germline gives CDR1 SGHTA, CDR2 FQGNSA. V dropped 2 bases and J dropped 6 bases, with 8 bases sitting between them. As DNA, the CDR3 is TGTGCCAGCAGCTTACAGGGGACTCAGCCCCAGCATTTT. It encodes CASSLQGTQPQHF.

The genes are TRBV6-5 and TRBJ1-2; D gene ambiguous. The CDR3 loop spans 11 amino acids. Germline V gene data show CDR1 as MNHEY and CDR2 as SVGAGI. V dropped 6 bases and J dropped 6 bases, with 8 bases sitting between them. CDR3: CASRWEDGYTF. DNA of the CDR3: TGTGCCAGCAGATGGGAGGATGGCTACACCTTC.